A single sample gave rise to the 20 T cell receptor beta chains below, sequenced in a study of T cell repertoires in cytomegalovirus infection. TCRdb analysed the reads with MiXCR anew, one entry per CDR3 protein. The sample yields about 600,000 distinct CDR3 sequences, more than 20% seen once. Material: CD8+ T cells from PBMCs. The receptor source for this set is a human donor in good health (CMV status not recorded). Some clones in this sample may be carry-over from other donors' samples.

The chain recombines TRBV6-1 with TRBJ1-5, with D uncertain. The germline V gene has CDR1 MNHNS and CDR2 SASEGT. The CDR3 totals 15 residues. The V end lost 2 bases, the J end lost 4 bases, and 12 bases lay between the germline ends. CDR3 nucleotide sequence: TGTGCCAGCAGTGAATTTGGTGCCAGTAATCAGCCCCAGCATTTT. Translated: CASSEFGASNQPQHF.

This clonotype was seen a handful of times. The chain carries TRBV7-6 and TRBJ1-1; weak D call: TRBD1 (6 bases). The V and J ends lost 5 bases and 1 base respectively, with 11 bases between them. Germline V gene lookup returns CDR1 SGHVS and CDR2 FNYEAQ. The CDR3 is 14 amino acids. The CDR3 DNA is TGTGCCAGCAGCGGACCAGGGGAGAACACTGAAGCTTTCTTT. This gives the protein CASSGPGENTEAFF.

This clonotype showed up just a few times. V is TRBV7-9 and J is TRBJ1-2, with D possibly TRBD1 on 5 matching bases. Germline CDR1 SEHNR, CDR2 FQNEAQ (reference sequence). Between the trimmed V and J ends, which lost 5 bases and 0 bases, there was a span of 13 bases. The CDR3 extends over 15 amino acids. In DNA form, the CDR3 reads TGTGCCAGCAGCCCCGACAGAAGCGCTAACTATGGCTACACCTTC. This gives the protein CASSPDRSANYGYTF.

The chain uses TRBV14 and TRBJ2-1; TRBD2 aligns across 7 bases. Germline V gene sequence: CDR1 SGHDN, CDR2 FVKESK. Losses at the gene ends were 0 bases for V and 5 bases for J; bases not matched to a gene: 7. The CDR3 is made up of 16 amino acids. The CDR3 nucleotides are TGTGCCAGCAGCCAAGAGGACCTAGCGGTCCACAATGAGCAGTTCTTC. Protein: CASSQEDLAVHNEQFF.

The rearrangement links TRBV27 to TRBJ1-2; 7 nucleotides align to TRBD1. The CDR3 sequence is 14 residues long. V gave up 3 bases and J gave up 4 bases; unmatched junction bases: 5. Germline CDR1 is MNHEY and CDR2 is SMNVEV (reference sequence). This CDR3 is CASSFQGDLYGYTF. CDR3 nucleotide sequence: TGTGCCAGCAGTTTCCAGGGGGATCTCTATGGCTACACCTTC.

Details on this clonotype: The germline gene is not matched at one end of the junction; a read error may be the cause. J is TRBJ1-2 and V is TRBV5-5; the D is unclear. CDR1 is SGHKS, CDR2 YYEKEE, per germline (reference sequence). This CDR3 is 13 amino acids long. CDR3 coding DNA: TGTGCCAGCAGCTTGGGGCCGGCCAGCGCTCATGCCTTC. This translates into CASSLGPASAHAF.

At least ten counts were recorded for this clonotype. The V call is TRBV7-9, the J call TRBJ2-7, with TRBD1 identical over 10 bases. With V trimmed by 5 bases and J by 3 bases, 16 bases remained unmatched. The CDR3 sequence is 18 residues long. CDR1 and CDR2 from the germline V gene are SEHNR and FQNEAQ (reference sequence). The CDR3 nucleotides read TGTGCCAGCAGCCCGAGACCCGGGACCGGGACAGGGGACTACGAGCAGTACTTC. This sequence encodes CASSPRPGTGTGDYEQYF.

The chain carries TRBV14 and TRBJ2-7, with TRBD2 identical over 8 bases. The V gene's germline CDR1 is SGHDN and CDR2 FVKESK. V was clipped by 3 bases and J by 5 bases; unmatched bases: 12. CDR3 size: 16 residues. This CDR3 is CASSHSAAGELNEQYF. CDR3 coding DNA: TGTGCCAGCAGCCATTCGGCAGCGGGGGAGCTGAACGAGCAGTACTTC. The full variable domain, completed using reference TRBV14 and TRBJ2-7, is EAGVTQFPSHSVIEKGQTVTLRCDPISGHDNLYWYRRVMGKEIKFLLHFVKESKQDESGMPNNRFLAERTGGTYSTLKVQPAELEDSGVYFCASSHSAAGELNEQYFGPGTRLTVT.

The CDR3 reads CASSTTGGYVYTSTDTQYF. The CDR3 coding sequence is TGTGCCAGCAGTACGACAGGGGGCTATGTTTATACTAGCACAGATACGCAGTATTTT. This sequence joins TRBV27 and TRBJ2-3, with TRBD1 matching over 10 bases. Germline lookup yields CDR1 MNHEY and CDR2 SMNVEV (reference sequence). This CDR3 region has 19 residues. The V and J ends lost 5 bases and 0 bases, in that order; junction bases with no gene match: 14.

This clonotype was seen more than once but under ten times. V is TRBV2 and J is TRBJ2-1; 11 nucleotides match TRBD2. The ends lost 4 bases at V and 10 bases at J; junction bases unmatched: 6. CDR1 and CDR2 from the germline V gene are SNHLY and FYNNEI. This CDR3 is 14 amino acids long. The CDR3 is CASSVLAGGHEQFF. In DNA form, the CDR3 reads TGTGCCAGCAGTGTATTAGCGGGGGGGCACGAGCAGTTCTTC.

This clonotype was observed at least ten times. The V and J genes are TRBV28 and TRBJ2-3; 8 bases fit TRBD1. The CDR3 contains 16 residues. J was trimmed by 5 bases and V by 4 bases; bases with no gene match: 11. Germline V gene data show CDR1 as MDHEN and CDR2 as SYDVKM. The CDR3 DNA reads TGTGCCAGCAGTTCGACCTGGACAGGGAAAAAAGATACGCAGTATTTT. It encodes CASSSTWTGKKDTQYF.

V is TRBV7-9 and J is TRBJ2-3; 7 nucleotides match TRBD2. The CDR3 loop spans 18 amino acids. The V gene's germline CDR1 is SEHNR and CDR2 FQNEAQ (reference sequence). V lost 5 bases to trimming and J lost 3 bases; unmatched junction nucleotides: 17. Written as DNA, the CDR3 is TGTGCCAGCAGCCCCCTGGGATCGGCAGGGAGGGAAACAGATACGCAGTATTTT. It codes for CASSPLGSAGRETDTQYF. The entire variable domain, with the rest obtained from reference TRBV7-9 and TRBJ2-3, is as follows: DTGVSQNPRHKITKRGQNVTFRCDPISEHNRLYWYRQTLGQGPEFLTYFQNEAQLEKSRLLSDRFSAERPKGSFSTLEIQRTEQGDSAMYLCASSPLGSAGRETDTQYFGPGTRLTVL.

This clonotype was observed a few times. CDR3 sequence (DNA): TGTGCCAGCAGCGCTAAAACCGACCCCAAAAACATTCAGTACTTC. Its translation is CASSAKTDPKNIQYF. The V and J genes are TRBV9 and TRBJ2-4; no firm D call. The germline CDR1 and CDR2 sequences are SGDLS and YYNGEE. V lost 3 bases and J lost 2, with 12 bases in between. This CDR3 spans 15 amino acids.

This clonotype was detected ten times or more. In nucleotides, the CDR3 is TGTGCCAGCAGTCCAGCCTGGGAGCAGTACTTC. Its translation: CASSPAWEQYF. The chain employs TRBV7-8 and TRBJ2-7, with no clear D. Trimming took 6 bases from V and 7 from J, leaving 10 bases between them. Germline V gives CDR1 SGHVS, CDR2 FQNEAQ. The CDR3 loop spans 11 amino acids.

The CDR3 loop reads CATVGGGYEQYF. CDR3 sequence (DNA): TGTGCCACCGTGGGAGGGGGCTACGAGCAGTACTTC. The chain couples TRBV19 to TRBJ2-7; D might be TRBD2 (7 bases). Germline CDR1 LNHDA, CDR2 SQIVND (reference sequence). V gave up 10 bases and J gave up 3 bases, with 13 bases separating them. The length of the CDR3 is 12 residues.

Details on this clonotype: Relative to the germline gene, one junction end is altered; a read error may explain this. The chain is built from TRBV7-8 and TRBJ1-1; 9 positions agree with TRBD1. The germline V gene encodes CDR1 SGHVS and CDR2 FQNEAQ. The CDR3 is 14 residues long. CDR3: CAGSLGTGWTEAFF. DNA of the CDR3: TGTGCCGGCAGCTTGGGGACAGGGTGGACTGAAGCTTTCTTT.

CDR3 region: CASRSGDYEQYF. The CDR3 DNA sequence: TGTGCCAGCAGGTCAGGGGACTACGAGCAGTACTTC. The rearrangement joins TRBV12-3 or TRBV12-4 to TRBJ2-7; D might be TRBD1 (6 bases). The CDR3 covers 12 residues. The V and J ends lost 6 bases and 3 bases respectively, with 9 bases between them.

This clonotype turned up a few times. V gene TRBV9 combines with J gene TRBJ2-3; TRBD2 might be the D (6 bases). Per the germline V gene, CDR1 is SGDLS and CDR2 is YYNGEE. This CDR3 spans 14 amino acids. V lost 4 bases and J lost 2, with 11 bases in between. Written as DNA, the CDR3 is TGTGCCAGCAGCCGGACTAACCCCACAGATACGCAGTATTTT. It encodes CASSRTNPTDTQYF.

This clonotype was recorded many times. The V gene is TRBV19, the J gene TRBJ2-1; 8 bases are shared with TRBD2. The CDR3 covers 19 residues. V dropped 6 bases and J dropped 2; count of bases not matched to a gene: 18. Germline V lookup: CDR1 LNHDA, CDR2 SQIVND (reference sequence). CDR3 region: CASSNRVGERGLTYNEQFF. DNA for the CDR3: TGTGCCAGTAGCAACAGGGTGGGGGAGCGGGGGCTCACCTACAATGAGCAGTTCTTC.

Remarks on this clonotype: A much more abundant neighbour one base away suggests this may be a read error. V and J are TRBV7-2 and TRBJ1-6, with TRBD1 matching 8 bases. Germline CDR1 is SGHTA and CDR2 is FQGNSA. With V trimmed by 7 bases and J by 4 bases, 6 bases remained unmatched. CDR3 length: 15 amino acids. The CDR3 here is CASNTTGVYNSPLHF. For the CDR3, the DNA is TGTGCCAGCAACACGACAGGGGTGTATAATTCACCCCTCCACTTT.